The 14 T cell receptor beta chains below were found in one sample sequenced in a study of control samples from healthy donors and cancer patients. Assay: immunoSEQ multiplex PCR; the TCRdb copy retains only in-frame clones and omits some. The table shows under 300,000 clones, with over 75% occurring only once. Sequencing was done on a sample of PBMCs. The receptor set was obtained from a woman in her fifties or sixties with lung cancer.

The genes are TRBV5-1 and TRBJ2-3, with TRBD1 matching over 11 bases. The J segment lost 3 bases and the V segment lost 3 bases, leaving 3 bases of the junction unmatched. CDR1 is SGHRS and CDR2 is YFSETQ in the germline V gene. CDR3 length: 15 amino acids. The CDR3, as DNA: TGCGCCAGCAGCTCTGGGACAGGGGGAACAGATACGCAGTATTTT. It encodes CASSSGTGGTDTQYF.

This clone was observed a handful of times. Different DNA sequences within this sample yield the same CDR3. This sequence joins TRBV7-3 and TRBJ1-1; the D is unclear. The V and J ends lost 4 bases and 1 base respectively, with 4 bases between them. Germline V gene sequence: CDR1 SGHTA, CDR2 FQGTGA. The CDR3 covers 12 residues. The CDR3 DNA reads TGTGCCAGCAGCTCGCCGAACACTGAAGCTTTCTTT. Its protein is CASSSPNTEAFF. The whole variable domain, filled in from reference TRBV7-3 and TRBJ1-1, reads GAGVSQTPSNKVTEKGKYVELRCDPISGHTALYWYRQSLGQGPEFLIYFQGTGAADDSGLPNDRFFAVRPEGSVSTLKIQRTERGDSAVYLCASSSPNTEAFFGQGTRLTVV.

The chain combines TRBV11-3 with TRBJ2-3, with TRBD2 as a possible D gene (6 bases). This CDR3 contains 16 residues. V dropped 1 base and J dropped 1 base, with 12 bases sitting between them. Germline V CDR1 and CDR2: SGHNT, YENEEA. The DNA of the CDR3 is TGTGCCAGCAGCTTAGGGGTGCGGGGACGCACAGATACGCAGTATTTT. It specifies CASSLGVRGRTDTQYF.

Written as DNA, the CDR3 is TGTGCCAGCAGCCCCGGGACTATAAAGTCGGGTGGAAACACCATATATTTT. Translated, it gives CASSPGTIKSGGNTIYF. The chain recombines TRBV9 with TRBJ1-3, with D possibly matching TRBD1 (5 bases). The V and J ends lost 4 bases and 3 bases respectively, with 20 bases between them. The CDR3 consists of 17 residues. CDR1 SGDLS and CDR2 YYNGEE come from the germline V gene.

The CDR3: CASSSGTGDEQYF. The CDR3 nucleotides are TGCGCCAGCAGCAGCGGGACAGGGGACGAGCAGTACTTC. This rearrangement joins TRBV5-1 to TRBJ2-7; 10 bases match TRBD1. Germline V gene lookup returns CDR1 SGHRS and CDR2 YFSETQ. The junction had 3 bases not matched to a gene; V was cut back by 4 bases and J by 5 bases. This CDR3 region has 13 residues.

The table lists this clone with a few counts. The genes are TRBV7-6 and TRBJ1-5; D is ambiguous. Trimming removed 5 bases from V and 6 bases from J, with 11 bases in between. The CDR3 is 13 residues long. The germline V gene encodes CDR1 SGHVS and CDR2 FNYEAQ. The CDR3 here is CASSVLGGQPQHF. DNA of the CDR3: TGTGCCAGCAGCGTCCTAGGCGGTCAGCCCCAGCATTTT.

The CDR3 is CASSEHFTSYNEQFF. CDR3 DNA: TGTGCCAGCAGCGAGCATTTTACCTCCTACAATGAGCAGTTCTTC. The chain joins TRBV9 to TRBJ2-1, with D unclear. Trimming shortened V by 3 bases and J by 0 bases, and 10 bases separated the two germline ends. The CDR3 length is 15 residues. Per germline, CDR1 SGDLS and CDR2 YYNGEE.

This clone was observed a single time. This rearrangement joins TRBV5-1 to TRBJ2-1; D not resolved. CDR1 SGHRS and CDR2 YFSETQ come from the germline V gene. The CDR3 totals 13 residues. V dropped 0 bases and J dropped 8 bases, with 9 bases sitting between them. The DNA of the CDR3 is TGCGCCAGCAGCTTGGGCGCGGCCTATGAGCAGTTCTTC. The encoded protein is CASSLGAAYEQFF. The variable domain in full, with the rest retrieved from reference TRBV5-1 and TRBJ2-1, is KAGVTQTPRYLIKTRGQQVTLSCSPISGHRSVSWYQQTPGQGLQFLFEYFSETQRNKGNFPGRFSGRQFSNSRSEMNVSTLELGDSALYLCASSLGAAYEQFFGPGTRLTVL.

This sequence joins TRBV3-1 (or the pseudogene TRBV3-2) and TRBJ1-1, with D maybe TRBD1 (5 bases). Trimming shortened V by 4 bases and J by 3 bases, and 12 bases separated the two germline ends. In germline, CDR1 is LGHDT, CDR2 YNNKEL (reference sequence). The CDR3 is 14 residues long. The CDR3 reads CASSRRGGDTEAFF. In DNA, the CDR3 is TGTGCCAGCAGCCGACGGGGAGGGGACACTGAAGCTTTCTTT.

The chain employs TRBV18 and TRBJ2-7; 7 bases line up with TRBD1. Germline V gene data show CDR1 as KGHSH and CDR2 as LQKENI. The CDR3 runs 13 residues. Trimming at V came to 6 bases and at J to 6 bases, leaving 8 bases not matched to a gene. CDR3 bases: TGTGCCAGCTCCCTACAGGGGAATGGCGAGCAGTACTTC. Encoded protein: CASSLQGNGEQYF.

This clone has only a few counts. The chain is built from TRBV6-5 and TRBJ2-4; tentative D call: TRBD2 (6 bases). The V end was cut by 0 bases, the J end by 7 bases, with 13 bases between. The germline V gene has CDR1 MNHEY and CDR2 SVGAGI. The CDR3 spans 15 residues. CDR3 sequence (DNA): TGTGCCAGCAGTTACTCGGAGGGGATAGGGAACATTCAGTACTTC. It specifies CASSYSEGIGNIQYF.

V usage is TRBV7-8 and J usage is TRBJ2-5; 13 nucleotides align to TRBD2. The junction had 6 bases not matched to a gene; V was cut back by 1 base and J by 1 base. CDR3 length: 18 residues. Germline lookup yields CDR1 SGHVS and CDR2 FQNEAQ. The CDR3 sequence: CASSLGTSGRGGQETQYF. The CDR3 DNA is TGTGCCAGCAGCTTAGGGACTAGCGGGAGAGGGGGCCAAGAGACCCAGTACTTC.

The genes are TRBV5-6 and TRBJ2-7; perhaps TRBD1 as D (5 bases). CDR3 size: 13 residues. V was clipped by 5 bases and J by 3 bases, with 12 bases between them. Germline-derived CDR1 and CDR2 are SGHDT and YYEEEE. CDR3 in amino acids: CASSRDQGYEQYF. In nucleotides, the CDR3 is TGTGCCAGCAGTCGTGATCAGGGCTACGAGCAGTACTTC.

The chain joins TRBV6-1 to TRBJ1-5, with D unresolved. Germline lookup yields CDR1 MNHNS and CDR2 SASEGT. V was pared by 3 bases and J by 3 bases, with 6 bases between. CDR3 length: 13 residues. The CDR3 region is CASSDQLNQPQHF. The CDR3 DNA reads as TGTGCCAGCAGTGATCAGCTCAATCAGCCCCAGCATTTT.